The present T cell receptor beta chain was sequenced within a study of blood T cells in healthy people across ages. Study-level findings and limits: Older individuals had lower TCR beta diversity per million T cells (the decline was roughly linear). CMV status of donors was unknown, possibly confounding expanded clonotype changes.

It was with a sample-barcoded 5' primer and a J-beta primer mix that a second PCR of roughly 7 to 12 cycles was run. TCRdb re-called the 5' RACE reads with MiXCR, one entry per CDR3 protein. The data show hundreds of thousands of distinct CDR3 sequences, around 27% seen once. Extracted total RNA amounted to at least 5 micrograms for each sample. This clonotype was observed a few times. The antigen remains undetermined. Germline V gene lookup returns CDR1 DFQATT and CDR2 SNEGSKA (reference sequence). This CDR3 spans 14 amino acids. This receptor was obtained from a woman in her 70s in good health. The rearrangement joins TRBV20-1 to TRBJ2-5; 9 bases are shared with TRBD1. With the DNA end fitting TRBJ2-1 better, the J assignment may be wrong. The source material was blood. Here the CDR3 reads CSANPGQGGSEQFF. CDR3 nucleotides: TGCAGTGCTAATCCGGGACAGGGTGGAAGTGAGCAGTTCTTC.